Listed here are 18 T cell receptor beta chains from one sample, sequenced in a study of chemoradiotherapy in HPV16-positive cancers. Profiled with immunoSEQ multiplex PCR; TCRdb holds only in-frame clones, not every one. Among about 14,000 clones listed, around 90% were seen once. The source material was tumor tissue, sampled from a patient who underwent chemoradiotherapy. All receptors come from a human donor with HPV-associated anogenital cancer.

The rearrangement links TRBV20-1 to TRBJ1-2; the D is unclear. Trimming removed 2 bases from V and 7 bases from J, with 8 bases in between. The CDR3 totals 11 residues. Germline V gene data show CDR1 as DFQATT and CDR2 as SNEGSKA (reference sequence). This CDR3 reads CSARWMGGYTF. DNA for the CDR3: TGCAGTGCTAGATGGATGGGTGGCTACACCTTC.

The genes are TRBV5-4 and TRBJ1-4; 7 bases line up with TRBD1. The germline V gene encodes CDR1 SGHNT and CDR2 YYREEE (reference sequence). The CDR3 sequence is 14 residues long. Losses at the gene ends were 4 bases for V and 2 bases for J; bases not matched to a gene: 2. The CDR3 DNA follows: TGTGCCAGCAGCCCAGGGGGGACTAATGAAAAACTGTTTTTT. Translated, it gives CASSPGGTNEKLFF.

The gene calls are TRBV5-5 and TRBJ2-3; 10 bases are a match to TRBD1. The CDR3 runs to 15 residues. Germline CDR1 SGHKS, CDR2 YYEKEE (reference sequence). V was pared by 4 bases and J by 4 bases, with 6 bases of the junction left unmatched. CDR3 region: CASSLRDRGADTQYF. The CDR3 DNA is TGTGCCAGCAGCCTCCGGGACAGGGGTGCAGATACGCAGTATTTT.

This sequence joins TRBV20-1 and TRBJ1-2, with unresolved D. The V end lost 5 bases, the J end lost 1 base, and 2 bases lay between the germline ends. Germline CDR1 DFQATT, CDR2 SNEGSKA (reference sequence). CDR3 size: 10 residues. CDR3 sequence reads: CSAYNYGYTF. Here the CDR3 DNA reads TGCAGTGCTTATAACTATGGCTACACCTTC.

In regard to this clone: Other DNA sequences of this sample code for an identical CDR3. This chain links TRBV4-1 with TRBJ2-7; D is uncertain. Per germline, CDR1 MGHRA and CDR2 YSYEKL. The CDR3 is made up of 13 amino acids. V was clipped by 0 bases and J by 1 base, with 4 bases between them. CDR3 DNA: TGCGCCAGCAGCCAAGATCGATCCTACGAGCAGTACTTC. Encoded protein: CASSQDRSYEQYF.

V usage is TRBV11-1 and J usage is TRBJ2-7; possibly TRBD1 for D (6 bases). Trimming pared 3 bases from V and 4 bases from J, leaving 13 bases between. Germline loops: CDR1 SGHAT, CDR2 FQDESV (reference sequence). The CDR3 extends over 14 amino acids. CDR3 nucleotide sequence: TGTGCCAGCAGCTTTCTCTCAGGGGTGTACGAGCAGTACTTC. Its translation is CASSFLSGVYEQYF.

This clone was seen only once. The rearrangement uses TRBV7-2 and TRBJ1-2; TRBD1 matches 7 bases. Losses at the gene ends were 5 bases for V and 5 bases for J; bases not matched to a gene: 5. Per germline, CDR1 SGHTA and CDR2 FQGNSA. The CDR3 loop spans 13 amino acids. The CDR3 DNA reads as TGTGCCAGCAGCATCGGGACAGATTATGGCTACACCTTC. The encoded protein is CASSIGTDYGYTF.

The chain links TRBV25-1 to TRBJ2-7; 7 bases match TRBD2. V shed 4 bases and J 2 bases; nucleotides not matched to a gene: 2. CDR3 length equals 13 residues. Germline-derived CDR1 and CDR2 are MGHDK and SYGVNS. CDR3 nucleotides: TGTGCCAGCAGTGTGGCGGGAGCCTACGAGCAGTACTTC. Translating it yields CASSVAGAYEQYF.

The chain combines TRBV18 with TRBJ2-3, with D unresolved. Trimming left V 5 bases short and J 6 bases short, with 15 bases between. CDR3 length: 14 amino acids. The germline V gene has CDR1 KGHSH and CDR2 LQKENI. In nucleotides, the CDR3 is TGTGCCAGCTCATCCACGGCCCTCTGGGATACGCAGTATTTT. Encoded protein: CASSSTALWDTQYF.

This sequence joins TRBV6-6 and TRBJ1-4; tentatively, D is TRBD1 (6 bases). Germline V CDR1 and CDR2: MNHNY, SVGAGI (reference sequence). The CDR3 has 14 residues. V lost 5 bases and J lost 1, with 8 bases in between. CDR3 in amino acids: CASSPGVTNEKLFF. DNA for the CDR3: TGTGCCAGCAGTCCAGGGGTAACTAATGAAAAACTGTTTTTT.

This clone has only a few counts. The V gene is TRBV4-3, the J gene TRBJ2-7; no firm D call. Trimming pared 4 bases from V and 0 bases from J, leaving 10 bases between. CDR1 is LGHNA and CDR2 is YSLEER in the germline V gene. The CDR3 has 14 amino acids. CDR3 bases: TGCGCCAGCAGCCGAGGAACCATCTCCTACGAGCAGTACTTC. Its protein is CASSRGTISYEQYF.

The rearrangement uses TRBV7-9 and TRBJ2-7; D is ambiguous. V lost 4 bases, J lost 3 bases, and 19 bases lay in between. This CDR3 spans 16 amino acids. Germline V gene lookup returns CDR1 SEHNR and CDR2 FQNEAQ (reference sequence). The CDR3 loop reads CASSSSTPKRNYEQYF. CDR3 coding DNA: TGTGCCAGCAGCTCGTCGACCCCTAAACGCAACTACGAGCAGTACTTC.

The V call is TRBV10-3, the J call TRBJ2-7; either TRBD1 or TRBD2 may supply D (5 bases each). V was cut by 0 bases and J by 1 base, with 7 bases left in between. The CDR3 loop spans 14 amino acids. Germline V CDR1 and CDR2: ENHRY, SYGVKD. This CDR3 reads CAISESGGSYEQYF. The CDR3 nucleotides read TGTGCCATCAGTGAGTCTGGGGGATCCTACGAGCAGTACTTC.

V gene TRBV27 combines with J gene TRBJ2-1; 7 bases map to TRBD1. Looked up from germline, CDR1 is MNHEY and CDR2 is SMNVEV (reference sequence). The CDR3 loop spans 15 amino acids. Trimming cost V 7 bases and J 0 bases; bases outside gene matches: 6. The CDR3 region is CASNLRGSSYNEQFF. Here the CDR3 DNA reads TGTGCCAGCAACCTCAGGGGGAGCTCCTACAATGAGCAGTTCTTC.

The chain is built from TRBV5-1 and TRBJ1-1, with D possibly TRBD1 on 5 matching bases. There are 16 residues in the CDR3. V shed 0 bases and J shed 6 bases, with 18 bases lying between them. Germline values: CDR1 SGHRS, CDR2 YFSETQ. CDR3 in amino acids: CASSLAPAGMGAEAFF. The CDR3 DNA reads as TGCGCCAGCAGCTTGGCCCCGGCAGGGATGGGCGCTGAAGCTTTCTTT.

This chain joins TRBV29-1 and TRBJ2-3; 7 bases are a match to TRBD2. The germline V gene encodes CDR1 SQVTM and CDR2 ANQGSEA. The CDR3 is made up of 15 amino acids. After removal of 3 bases from V and 1 base from J, the junction contained 7 bases not matched to a gene. As DNA, the CDR3 is TGCAGCGTTGATGGTGCGGGAGTGGGCACAGATACGCAGTATTTT. It encodes CSVDGAGVGTDTQYF.

This clone showed up just once. The rearrangement joins TRBV25-1 to TRBJ1-5, with TRBD1 as a possible D gene (5 bases). The CDR3 runs to 14 residues. The ends were cut back, 3 bases at V and 5 bases at J, with 11 bases in the middle. CDR1 and CDR2 from the germline V gene are MGHDK and SYGVNS. CDR3 sequence reads: CASSEVGVHQPQHF. CDR3 bases: TGTGCCAGCAGTGAGGTAGGGGTTCATCAGCCCCAGCATTTT.

The CDR3 spells CSAQRTLGEAFF. Here the CDR3 DNA reads TGCAGCGCCCAAAGGACTTTGGGTGAAGCTTTCTTT. The chain links TRBV29-1 to TRBJ1-1, with D unclear. Trimming removed 7 bases at V and 7 bases at J, with 16 bases between. The germline CDR1 and CDR2 sequences are SQVTM and ANQGSEA. The CDR3 extends over 12 amino acids.